Following are 20 T cell receptor beta chains from one sample sequenced in a study of T cells in Graves' hyperthyroidism and ophthalmopathy. Amplified regions were TCR beta CDR3 sequences from RNA transcripts. First-round RT-PCR with HTBI primers amplified the TCR CDR3 region. One entry per CDR3 protein, called by TCRdb with MiXCR from the multiplex PCR reads. The data show about 59,000 distinct CDR3 sequences, about 57% seen once. The specimen sequenced was blood. These receptors all come from a woman aged 60-75 years with Graves' ophthalmopathy.

This clonotype rates as medium-sized. The chain joins TRBV20-1 to TRBJ1-6, with D possibly matching TRBD1 (5 bases). Germline V gene sequence: CDR1 DFQATT, CDR2 SNEGSKA (reference sequence). Trimming left V 1 base short and J 8 bases short, with 9 bases between. CDR3 length equals 13 residues. The CDR3 loop is CSARGTRDSPLHF. The CDR3 region has the DNA TGCAGTGCTAGAGGTACCAGGGATTCACCCCTCCACTTT.

The V call is TRBV20-1, the J call TRBJ2-1, with TRBD2 matching 13 bases. This CDR3 region has 17 residues. Trimming at V came to 2 bases and at J to 4 bases, leaving 8 bases not matched to a gene. Germline V gene sequence: CDR1 DFQATT, CDR2 SNEGSKA (reference sequence). CDR3 loop: CSARTSGRALRYNEQFF. The CDR3 nucleotides read TGCAGTGCTAGAACTAGCGGGAGGGCGTTGAGGTACAATGAGCAGTTCTTC.

About this clonotype: The junction departs from the called germline gene at one end, perhaps through a read error. The V and J genes are TRBV6-2 or TRBV6-3 and TRBJ1-4; D uncertain. The CDR3 is 13 amino acids. Germline lookup yields CDR1 MNHEY and CDR2 SVGEGT. DNA for the CDR3: TGTGTCAGCAGTTATCGTCAGAATGAAAAACTGTTTTTC. Protein: CVSSYRQNEKLFF.

The count of this clonotype is one. The CDR3 loop is CSSTTRGIEGFNQPQHF. CDR3 coding DNA: TGCAGTAGTACTACAAGGGGAATCGAGGGATTCAATCAGCCCCAGCATTTT. The V call is TRBV20-1, the J call TRBJ1-5; D perhaps matches TRBD1 (5 bases). Germline V gene data show CDR1 as DFQATT and CDR2 as SNEGSKA (reference sequence). The CDR3 extends over 17 amino acids. V gave up 8 bases and J gave up 3 bases, with 26 bases separating them.

The chain combines TRBV7-2 with TRBJ1-4; 7 bases map to TRBD1. Germline V CDR1 and CDR2: SGHTA, FQGNSA. Trimming took 5 bases from V and 10 from J; bases not matched to a gene: 16. The CDR3 runs to 16 residues. The CDR3 here is CASSQWDRHLTGKLFF. The CDR3 DNA reads TGTGCCAGCAGCCAATGGGACAGACACCTTACTGGAAAACTGTTTTTT.

The rearrangement uses TRBV4-3 and TRBJ1-1, with a tentative D call TRBD1 (5 bases). Germline assignment: CDR1 LGHNA and CDR2 YSLEER. The ends were cut back, 0 bases at V and 3 bases at J, with 11 bases in the middle. The CDR3 covers 15 residues. The CDR3 region is CASSQEIGTYTEAFF. CDR3 sequence (DNA): TGCGCCAGCAGCCAAGAGATCGGGACCTACACTGAAGCTTTCTTT.

The J gene is TRBJ1-2, the V gene TRBV12-3 or TRBV12-4; perhaps TRBD1 as D (6 bases). The CDR3 runs 12 residues. Trimming removed 7 bases from V and 6 bases from J, with 12 bases in between. The CDR3: CASKEGGNGYTF. CDR3 DNA sequence: TGTGCCAGCAAGGAGGGGGGGAATGGCTACACCTTC.

This clonotype was observed many times. The CDR3 here is CASSSSPAGGGYEQYF. Written as DNA, the CDR3 is TGCGCCAGCAGCTCCTCCCCAGCGGGAGGGGGCTACGAGCAGTACTTC. The rearrangement joins TRBV5-1 to TRBJ2-7, with 10 bases matching TRBD2. The CDR3 runs 16 residues. Germline CDR1 SGHRS, CDR2 YFSETQ. J gave up 3 bases and V 3 bases, and 9 bases lay outside the gene matches.

Many counts were recorded for this clonotype. The chain joins TRBV7-8 to TRBJ2-1, with 10 bases lining up with TRBD2. The V segment lost 1 base and the J segment 5 bases; nucleotides outside the gene matches: 5. Germline V CDR1 and CDR2: SGHVS, FQNEAQ. The CDR3 is made up of 16 amino acids. The chain's CDR3 is CASSLGLAGVHNEQFF. The CDR3 DNA sequence: TGTGCCAGCAGCTTAGGCCTAGCGGGAGTGCACAATGAGCAGTTCTTC.

V is TRBV11-2 and J is TRBJ1-5, with D maybe TRBD1 (6 bases). Trimming pared 0 bases from V and 5 bases from J, leaving 11 bases between. Germline CDR1 reads SGHAT; CDR2 reads FQNNGV. The CDR3 spans 15 residues. CDR3 region: CASSLEGGADQPQHF. In DNA form, the CDR3 reads TGTGCCAGCAGCTTAGAAGGGGGGGCAGATCAGCCCCAGCATTTT.

In this sample, this clonotype turned up many times. The genes are TRBV24-1 and TRBJ2-1, with 7 bases matching TRBD1. Germline CDR1 and CDR2: KGHDR and SFDVKD. This CDR3 spans 16 amino acids. V shed 3 bases and J 4 bases; nucleotides not matched to a gene: 8. CDR3 coding DNA: TGTGCCACCAGTGATGGACAGGCGGGTGCGTACAATGAGCAGTTCTTC. It yields the protein CATSDGQAGAYNEQFF.

Here the CDR3 reads CASSLSFSTGEANGQYF. The CDR3 nucleotides are TGTGCCAGCAGCTTAAGTTTCTCGACGGGGGAGGCCAACGGGCAGTACTTC. The V call is TRBV13, the J call TRBJ2-7; possible D gene TRBD2, 6 bases. The CDR3 extends over 17 amino acids. Germline-derived CDR1 and CDR2 are PRHDT and FYEKMQ (reference sequence). Trimming pared 2 bases from V and 9 bases from J, leaving 26 bases between.

CDR3 loop: CASRKGQGGQPQHF. CDR3 sequence (DNA): TGTGCCAGTAGAAAGGGACAGGGAGGGCAGCCCCAGCATTTT. The chain is built from TRBV19 and TRBJ1-5, with 9 positions matching TRBD1. Per germline, CDR1 LNHDA and CDR2 SQIVND (reference sequence). Trimming took 6 bases from V and 7 from J; bases not matched to a gene: 7. The CDR3 contains 14 residues.

J is TRBJ2-3 and V is TRBV20-1; the D is unclear. V lost 4 bases to trimming and J lost 0 bases, with 8 bases between them. Looked up from germline, CDR1 is DFQATT and CDR2 is SNEGSKA (reference sequence). The CDR3 consists of 13 residues. DNA for the CDR3: TGCAGTGCTACGACCGAGAGCACAGATACGCAGTATTTT. This codes for CSATTESTDTQYF.

Many counts were recorded for this clonotype. The J gene is TRBJ2-1, the V gene TRBV5-8, with 9 bases identical to TRBD1. Germline CDR1 SGHTS, CDR2 YDEGEE. The CDR3 has 14 residues. With 4 bases clipped from V and 7 bases from J, the junction kept 6 bases outside the gene matches. The CDR3 protein is CASSPGDRANEQFF. DNA of the CDR3: TGTGCCAGCAGCCCAGGGGACAGGGCGAATGAGCAGTTCTTC.

This clonotype was observed at least ten times. The chain uses TRBV19 and TRBJ2-1; D ambiguous. This CDR3 has 16 amino acids. V was pared by 5 bases and J by 0 bases, with 14 bases between. Germline values: CDR1 LNHDA, CDR2 SQIVND (reference sequence). The CDR3 spells CASSPRASSSYNEQFF. In DNA, the CDR3 is TGTGCCAGTAGTCCCCGGGCTTCTAGCTCCTACAATGAGCAGTTCTTC.

This clonotype was detected many times. The chain joins TRBV28 to TRBJ1-1, with TRBD1 matching over 7 bases. Germline V gene data show CDR1 as MDHEN and CDR2 as SYDVKM. CDR3 size: 14 residues. V was clipped by 1 base and J by 4 bases; unmatched bases: 3. CDR3 amino acids: CASSLSGGSTEAFF. DNA of the CDR3: TGTGCCAGCAGTTTATCAGGGGGAAGCACTGAAGCTTTCTTT.

This clonotype was counted only a few times. The chain combines TRBV25-1 with TRBJ2-5; D is undetermined. The V end lost 0 bases, the J end lost 9 bases, and 11 bases lay between the germline ends. This CDR3 is built from 13 residues. CDR1 MGHDK and CDR2 SYGVNS come from the germline V gene. The CDR3 region is CASSEYGVQPQYF. CDR3 in DNA: TGTGCCAGCAGTGAATACGGCGTTCAGCCCCAGTACTTC. Drawing the rest from reference TRBV25-1 and TRBJ2-5, the complete variable domain is EADIYQTPRYLVIGTGKKITLECSQTMGHDKMYWYQQDPGMELHLIHYSYGVNSTEKGDLSSESTVSRIRTEHFPLTLESARPSHTSQYLCASSEYGVQPQYFGPGTRLLVL.

The chain links TRBV5-4 to TRBJ2-6; D is tentatively TRBD1 or TRBD2 (5 bases each). V shed 4 bases and J shed 6 bases, with 8 bases lying between them. This CDR3 contains 13 residues. Germline V gene sequence: CDR1 SGHNT, CDR2 YYREEE (reference sequence). As DNA, the CDR3 is TGTGCCAGCAGCCCCGGGACGGCCAACGTCCTGACTTTC. This encodes CASSPGTANVLTF.

The chain recombines TRBV5-6 with TRBJ2-2; D perhaps matches TRBD1 (7 bases). Trimming took 2 bases from V and 8 from J, leaving 16 bases between them. The CDR3 runs 15 residues. The germline gives CDR1 SGHDT, CDR2 YYEEEE. The CDR3 protein is CASSLPGGGMGELFF. The CDR3 nucleotides are TGTGCCAGCAGCTTACCAGGGGGAGGAATGGGGGAGCTGTTTTTT.